These 10 T cell receptor beta chains came from one sample sequenced in a study of CXCR3-negative and CXCR3-positive naive CD8 T cells. 5' RACE that incorporated UMI labels was used to prepare the TRB cDNA libraries. With the 5' RACE reads reprocessed, TCRdb shows one record per CDR3 protein and no DNA. The table counts about 130,000 distinct CDR3 sequences; 0.45% to 0.6% lies in the top ten. Source material: naive CXCR3- CD8+ T cells from blood. The subset is: CD45RO-CCR7+CD27+CD95- naive CD8+ T cells lacking CXCR3 (TNR3-). These receptors originate from a human donor in good health. Some clones in this sample may be carry-over from other donors' samples.

V usage is TRBV29-1 and J usage is TRBJ2-7. The V gene's germline CDR1 is SQVTM and CDR2 ANQGSEA. The CDR3 sequence is 12 residues long. CDR3 region: CSVAYGFYEQYF.

V gene TRBV28 combines with J gene TRBJ2-7; with no DNA, the TCRdb D assignment of TRBD1 cannot be verified. The CDR3 contains 16 residues. The V gene's germline CDR1 is MDHEN and CDR2 SYDVKM. CDR3: CASSLVAGTNSYEQYF.

This rearrangement joins TRBV7-9 to TRBJ2-4; with no DNA, the TCRdb D assignment of TRBD1 cannot be verified. CDR3 length equals 15 residues. Germline CDR1 is SEHNR and CDR2 is FQNEAQ (reference sequence). The CDR3 protein is CASSYRQGKKNIQYF.

The genes are TRBV12-3 or TRBV12-4 and TRBJ1-1. The CDR3 covers 14 residues. The CDR3 reads CASSFSRLGTEAFF.

The chain has TRBV15 and TRBJ2-2; TCRdb's D call of TRBD1 is untestable without DNA. The CDR3 length is 14 residues. CDR1 and CDR2 (germline): LNHNV, YYDKDF (reference sequence). CDR3 residues: CATSDRTNTGELFF. The whole variable domain, remainder taken from reference TRBV15 and TRBJ2-2, is DAMVIQNPRYQVTQFGKPVTLSCSQTLNHNVMYWYQQKSSQAPKLLFHYYDKDFNNEADTPDNFQSRRPNTSFCFLDIRSPGLGDTAMYLCATSDRTNTGELFFGEGSRLTVL.

The gene calls are TRBV29-1 and TRBJ2-7; the D gene TCRdb calls, TRBD1, cannot be checked with no DNA. The germline gives CDR1 SQVTM, CDR2 ANQGSEA. The CDR3 is 15 residues long. CDR3 in amino acids: CSVEPIDRGAGEQYF.

This chain links TRBV7-9 with TRBJ2-3; TCRdb's assignment of TRBD1 cannot be checked, as there is no DNA. The CDR3 is 17 amino acids. Germline lookup yields CDR1 SEHNR and CDR2 FQNEAQ (reference sequence). The chain's CDR3 is CASSSTTGEKLTDTQYF.

The chain is built from TRBV13 and TRBJ2-7; without DNA, the TCRdb call of TRBD2 cannot be checked. The CDR3 runs to 17 residues. Looked up from germline, CDR1 is PRHDT and CDR2 is FYEKMQ (reference sequence). The CDR3 reads CASSLGPGTSGYYEQYF.

The chain links TRBV20-1 to TRBJ2-7; TCRdb designates TRBD2, a call that cannot be tested without DNA. The CDR3 is made up of 12 amino acids. Per germline, CDR1 DFQATT and CDR2 SNEGSKA (reference sequence). The CDR3: CSATRRGFEQYF.

The V gene is TRBV5-1, the J gene TRBJ2-3; no DNA is available, so the TRBD1 call from TCRdb remains unchecked. CDR1 SGHRS and CDR2 YFSETQ come from the germline V gene. The CDR3 length is 15 residues. CDR3 amino acids: CASSLVGTDTDTQYF.